The present T cell receptor beta chain was sequenced within a study of OX40 agonist ivuxolimab in advanced cancers. Overall study results and limits: The study did not work out the antigen specificity of the expanded peripheral T cells.

The J segment lost 4 bases and the V segment lost 8 bases, leaving 8 bases of the junction unmatched. Germline CDR1 reads MDHEN; CDR2 reads SYDVKM. This CDR3 is built from 14 residues. TCRdb's copy holds only in-frame clones and misses some; the assay was immunoSEQ multiplex PCR. The sample records under 70,000 clones, more than 75% being singletons. With respect to this clone: The antigen remains undetermined.

Material: CD4+ or CD8+ T cells sorted from blood, obtained in a trial of the OX40 agonist ivuxolimab. The chain carries TRBV28 and TRBJ1-5, with 7 bases matching TRBD1. This TCR derives from an adult with an advanced solid tumor such as melanoma, head and neck, liver or kidney cancer. The DNA of the CDR3 is TGTGCCAGCTATCGGACAGGCCTTAATCAGCCCCAGCATTTT. This codes for CASYRTGLNQPQHF. The full variable domain, its missing parts supplied by reference TRBV28 and TRBJ1-5, is DVKVTQSSRYLVKRTGEKVFLECVQDMDHENMFWYRQDPGLGLRLIYFSYDVKMKEKGDIPEGYSVSREKKERFSLILESASTNQTSMYLCASYRTGLNQPQHFGDGTRLSIL.